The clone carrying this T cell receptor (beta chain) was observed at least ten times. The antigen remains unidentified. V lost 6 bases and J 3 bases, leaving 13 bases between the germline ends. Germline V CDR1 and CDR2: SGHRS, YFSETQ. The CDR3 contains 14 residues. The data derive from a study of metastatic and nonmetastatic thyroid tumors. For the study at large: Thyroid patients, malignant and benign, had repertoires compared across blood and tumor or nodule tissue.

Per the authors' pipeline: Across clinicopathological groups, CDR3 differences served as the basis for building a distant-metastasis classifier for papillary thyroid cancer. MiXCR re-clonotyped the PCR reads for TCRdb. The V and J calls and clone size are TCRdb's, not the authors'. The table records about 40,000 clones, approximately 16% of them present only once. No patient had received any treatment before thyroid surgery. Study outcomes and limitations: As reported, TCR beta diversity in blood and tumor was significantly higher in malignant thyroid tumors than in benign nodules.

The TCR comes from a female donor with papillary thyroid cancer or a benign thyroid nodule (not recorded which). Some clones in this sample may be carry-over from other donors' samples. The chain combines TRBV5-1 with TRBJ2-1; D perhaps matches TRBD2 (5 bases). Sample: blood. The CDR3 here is CASMRERVYNEQFF. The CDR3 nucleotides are TGCGCCAGCATGAGGGAGAGAGTCTACAATGAGCAGTTCTTC.